A single sample is the source of the 6 T cell receptor beta chains below, sequenced in a study of blood T cell repertoires in COVID-19. TCRdb keeps only in-frame clones here, not all; method: immunoSEQ multiplex PCR. The sample has fewer than 200,000 clones; less than 90% are singletons. The sample was PBMCs or T cells enriched from blood (not recorded which). Source of these receptors: a woman in her forties or fifties who had recovered from COVID-19.

Points on this clone: Germline is not matched at one junction end, which may reflect a read error. The chain joins TRBV9 to TRBJ2-1, with TRBD1 identical over 9 bases. Germline loops: CDR1 SGDLS, CDR2 YYNGEE. The CDR3 contains 14 residues. The CDR3, as DNA: TGTGCCAGCAGCTTTGGTAAAGGACAGGGGATCTCGGTCTTC. Its protein is CASSFGKGQGISVF. The complete variable domain, with remaining parts taken from reference TRBV9 and TRBJ2-1, reads DSGVTQTPKHLITATGQRVTLRCSPRSGDLSVYWYQQSLDQGLQFLIQYYNGEERAKGNILERFSAQQFPDLHSELNLSSLELGDSALYFCASSFGKGQGISVFGPGTRLTVL.

This clone came up many times. The V and J genes are TRBV12-3 or TRBV12-4 and TRBJ1-2; 7 bases line up with TRBD1. Trimming cost V 5 bases and J 3 bases; bases outside gene matches: 3. There are 13 residues in the CDR3. The CDR3 here is CASSPGGYYGYTF. DNA for the CDR3: TGTGCCAGCAGTCCAGGGGGTTACTATGGCTACACCTTC.

The chain couples TRBV30 to TRBJ2-1; D not certain. Germline V CDR1 and CDR2: GTSNPN, SVGIG (reference sequence). This CDR3 comprises 11 residues. V was trimmed by 0 bases and J by 15 bases, leaving 12 bases between them. CDR3 DNA sequence: TGTGCCTGGAGTGTGTGGAGTAGTTGGTTCTTC. It codes for CAWSVWSSWFF.

The genes are TRBV5-1 and TRBJ2-5, with TRBD2 matching over 7 bases. V was pared by 3 bases and J by 1 base, with 21 bases of the junction left unmatched. The CDR3 sequence is 20 residues long. In germline, CDR1 is SGHRS, CDR2 YFSETQ. CDR3 DNA: TGCGCCAGCAGCTCCCGGCCGGGACGGGACTATCCGAGGGGCCAAGAGACCCAGTACTTC. Its translation: CASSSRPGRDYPRGQETQYF.

Here the CDR3 reads CASSEGPLPGNTEAFF. In nucleotides, the CDR3 is TGTGCCAGCAGTGAAGGGCCCCTCCCGGGGAACACTGAAGCTTTCTTT. The rearrangement links TRBV6-1 to TRBJ1-1; unclear D gene. CDR1 and CDR2 from the germline V gene are MNHNS and SASEGT. The CDR3 contains 16 residues. V lost 1 base to trimming and J lost 1 base, with 13 bases between them.

This chain joins TRBV19 and TRBJ2-2; D remains unclear. CDR1 is LNHDA, CDR2 SQIVND, per germline (reference sequence). With 3 bases removed from V and 0 bases from J, the gap between germline ends came to 8 bases. CDR3 size: 15 residues. The DNA of the CDR3 is TGTGCCAGTAGTATGTGGCGGTCGAACACCGGGGAGCTGTTTTTT. Translated, it gives CASSMWRSNTGELFF.